The 3 T cell receptor beta chains reported below all come from one sample, sequenced in a study of post-analysis software for immune sequencing data. Study results and limitations: With TRBV5-6, TRBV5-1 and TRBV20-1 included, about five TRBV segments were more frequent in patients than in controls.

These TCRs are of unknown antigen specificity. cDNA libraries for TCR beta contained unique molecular identifiers. One entry per CDR3 protein results from TCRdb running MiXCR on the PCR reads. The table has approximately 460,000 distinct CDR3 sequences, under 55% seen once. Material for sequencing was blood. Source of these receptors: a girl aged 5-17 years with multiple sclerosis.

The table lists this clonotype with a few counts. The chain combines TRBV7-2 with TRBJ1-2; D possibly corresponds to TRBD1 (6 bases). Germline V CDR1 and CDR2: SGHTA, FQGNSA. Trimming took off 6 bases at V and 9 bases at J, with 20 bases between the two ends. CDR3 length: 14 amino acids. This chain's CDR3 is CASREGVIGDSYTF. The DNA for the CDR3 is TGTGCCAGCAGAGAGGGGGTCATCGGAGATAGCTACACCTTC.

The sample holds a few counts of this clonotype. The chain links TRBV29-1 to TRBJ2-7; 9 bases fit TRBD1. Trimming at V came to 0 bases and at J to 5 bases, leaving 8 bases not matched to a gene. There are 15 residues in the CDR3. Germline CDR1 reads SQVTM; CDR2 reads ANQGSEA. CDR3 protein: CSVEDRGQGVNEQYF. CDR3 sequence (DNA): TGCAGCGTTGAAGATAGGGGACAGGGTGTCAACGAGCAGTACTTC.

This clonotype was detected a few times. V usage is TRBV20-1 and J usage is TRBJ2-1; TRBD2 agrees at 10 bases. Losses at the gene ends were 7 bases for V and 5 bases for J; bases not matched to a gene: 2. The CDR3 has 12 residues. Germline V gene sequence: CDR1 DFQATT, CDR2 SNEGSKA (reference sequence). The CDR3 protein is CSGGLADNEQFF. In nucleotides, the CDR3 is TGCAGTGGAGGACTAGCGGACAATGAGCAGTTCTTC.